The 18 T cell receptor beta chains below were found in one sample sequenced in a study of blood T cells in healthy people across ages. PCR was performed a second time for about 7 to 11 cycles using a sample-barcoded 5' primer and a J-beta primer mix. Each CDR3 protein is one row after TCRdb ran MiXCR on the 5' RACE reads. This sample has over 1,500,000 distinct CDR3 sequences, with roughly 43% found just once. The sequencing input was blood. The origin of the receptors is a human donor in good health.

Regarding this clonotype: At one end the junction does not follow the germline gene, possibly because of a read error. The chain employs TRBV6-5 and TRBJ1-2, with 7 bases lining up with TRBD1. Germline CDR1 and CDR2: MNHEY and SVGAGI. The CDR3 extends over 14 amino acids. CDR3 residues: CTSSRPGGSYGYTF. Here the CDR3 DNA reads TGTACCAGCAGTCGCCCAGGGGGGAGCTATGGCTACACCTTC.

The chain has TRBV24-1 and TRBJ1-2; possible D gene TRBD1, 5 bases. The CDR3 runs to 14 residues. Trimming took 4 bases from V and 3 from J, leaving 11 bases between them. Germline V gene data show CDR1 as KGHDR and CDR2 as SFDVKD. The CDR3 DNA is TGTGCCACCAGTGACCTTGACAGCTACTATGGCTACACCTTC. Its translation is CATSDLDSYYGYTF.

The V gene is TRBV12-3 or TRBV12-4, the J gene TRBJ1-2, with TRBD1 matching 7 bases. The CDR3 is 15 amino acids. The ends lost 2 bases at V and 3 bases at J; junction bases unmatched: 6. The DNA of the CDR3 is TGTGCCAGCAGTTTATCCACAGGGGCTTACTATGGCTACACCTTC. Its translation is CASSLSTGAYYGYTF.

This clonotype was picked up a small number of times. J is TRBJ2-5 and V is TRBV6-6; D call uncertain. Looked up from germline, CDR1 is MNHNY and CDR2 is SVGAGI (reference sequence). Trimming took off 3 bases at V and 5 bases at J, with 13 bases between the two ends. CDR3 length: 14 residues. CDR3 bases: TGTGCCAGCAGTTATCCGGGTTTTAGCGAGACCCAGTACTTC. Translated, it gives CASSYPGFSETQYF.

The chain uses TRBV5-1 and TRBJ2-1; D is uncertain. V was pared by 7 bases and J by 8 bases, with 16 bases between. The germline V gene has CDR1 SGHRS and CDR2 YFSETQ. CDR3 length equals 13 residues. The CDR3 DNA reads as TGCGCCAGCCGACGAAATGGCGTCTATGAGCAGTTCTTC. It translates to CASRRNGVYEQFF.

The chain's CDR3 is CATRGGPDTEAFF. In DNA form, the CDR3 reads TGTGCCACCAGAGGGGGCCCCGACACTGAAGCTTTCTTT. The chain has TRBV24-1 and TRBJ1-1, with 7 bases identical to TRBD1. Trimming at V came to 7 bases and at J to 3 bases, leaving 4 bases not matched to a gene. The CDR3 length is 13 residues. CDR1 is KGHDR, CDR2 SFDVKD, per germline.

The chain is built from TRBV6-6 and TRBJ2-3; 10 bases fit TRBD1. Germline V gene data show CDR1 as MNHNY and CDR2 as SVGAGI (reference sequence). The length of the CDR3 is 17 residues. The junction had 5 bases not matched to a gene; V was cut back by 0 bases and J by 2 bases. The CDR3 DNA reads TGTGCCAGCAGTTACTCTGGACAGGGGGTGTTCACAGATACGCAGTATTTT. Protein: CASSYSGQGVFTDTQYF.

This clonotype was counted many times. This sequence joins TRBV6-2 or TRBV6-3 and TRBJ2-7; 9 bases align to TRBD2. This CDR3 region has 15 residues. Losses at the gene ends were 0 bases for V and 1 base for J; bases not matched to a gene: 1. In germline, CDR1 is MNHEY, CDR2 SVGEGT. CDR3 DNA: TGTGCCAGCAGTTACTCCACTAGCGGGTCCTACGAGCAGTACTTC. It specifies CASSYSTSGSYEQYF.

The chain has TRBV12-3 or TRBV12-4 and TRBJ2-1; D might be TRBD1 (5 bases). The CDR3 has 15 amino acids. V was clipped by 3 bases and J by 7 bases, with 16 bases between them. The CDR3 spells CASSLGQGPGNEQFF. The CDR3 DNA reads as TGTGCCAGCAGTTTGGGCCAGGGTCCGGGTAATGAGCAGTTCTTC.

This clonotype was observed a few times. The chain uses TRBV10-3 and TRBJ2-1; 10 bases match TRBD1. Germline CDR1 is ENHRY and CDR2 is SYGVKD. This CDR3 comprises 15 residues. V trimming: 7 bases; J trimming: 8 bases; junction bases outside the gene matches: 11. CDR3 nucleotide sequence: TGTGCCATCAATCCCCGGGACAGGGGTATCGATGAGCAGTTCTTC. Its translation: CAINPRDRGIDEQFF.

The chain links TRBV7-9 to TRBJ2-7, with TRBD1 as a possible D gene (6 bases). The CDR3 has 14 residues. The germline CDR1 and CDR2 sequences are SEHNR and FQNEAQ (reference sequence). V lost 5 bases to trimming and J lost 3 bases, with 14 bases between them. In DNA form, the CDR3 reads TGTGCCAGCAGCGCGCGACAGGAGAACTACGAGCAGTACTTC. Translation gives CASSARQENYEQYF.

V usage is TRBV7-9 and J usage is TRBJ2-1; D is unresolved. Germline assignment: CDR1 SEHNR and CDR2 FQNEAQ (reference sequence). This CDR3 region has 15 residues. Trimming pared 2 bases from V and 8 bases from J, leaving 16 bases between. The CDR3, as DNA: TGTGCCAGCAGCTTAATAGACCCTGGGTGGGATGAGCAGTTCTTC. Encoded protein: CASSLIDPGWDEQFF. The variable domain in full, with the rest retrieved from reference TRBV7-9 and TRBJ2-1, is DTGVSQNPRHKITKRGQNVTFRCDPISEHNRLYWYRQTLGQGPEFLTYFQNEAQLEKSRLLSDRFSAERPKGSFSTLEIQRTEQGDSAMYLCASSLIDPGWDEQFFGPGTRLTVL.

This chain uses TRBV5-4 with TRBJ2-7, with 7 bases lining up with TRBD1. The V gene end was trimmed by 4 bases and the J gene end by 7 bases; junction bases not matched to a gene: 8. From germline, CDR1 is SGHNT and CDR2 YYREEE (reference sequence). CDR3 size: 13 residues. In DNA, the CDR3 is TGTGCCAGCAGCCAGGGGACAGTGTGGGAGCAGTACTTC. Translation gives CASSQGTVWEQYF.

The chain is built from TRBV5-1 and TRBJ2-1, with TRBD2 matching over 7 bases. This CDR3 spans 15 amino acids. V was pared by 0 bases and J by 8 bases, with 8 bases of the junction left unmatched. In germline, CDR1 is SGHRS, CDR2 YFSETQ. CDR3 in amino acids: CASSLVRGGRDEQFF. CDR3 DNA: TGCGCCAGCAGCTTGGTTCGCGGGGGAAGGGATGAGCAGTTCTTC.

This clonotype appeared a few times. This chain connects TRBV9 to TRBJ1-5; D not certain. The CDR3 runs to 14 residues. Germline CDR1 SGDLS, CDR2 YYNGEE. The V gene lost 0 bases and the J gene lost 3 bases, with 7 bases spanning the gap. CDR3 in DNA: TGTGCCAGCAGCGTAGAGGCCCACAATCAGCCCCAGCATTTT. This translates into CASSVEAHNQPQHF.

The rearrangement joins TRBV29-1 to TRBJ2-3, with D possibly matching TRBD1 (6 bases). Trimming took off 4 bases at V and 2 bases at J, with 19 bases between the two ends. CDR1 SQVTM and CDR2 ANQGSEA come from the germline V gene. The CDR3 covers 16 residues. CDR3 amino acids: CSVAPTGTSPTDTQYF. The CDR3 nucleotides are TGCAGCGTTGCACCAACCGGGACAAGCCCCACAGATACGCAGTATTTT.

The V call is TRBV28, the J call TRBJ1-6, with 7 bases identical to TRBD1. J was trimmed by 7 bases and V by 3 bases; bases with no gene match: 3. Germline loops: CDR1 MDHEN, CDR2 SYDVKM. CDR3 length: 14 residues. The CDR3, as DNA: TGTGCCAGCAGTTTTGCGACAGGGAATTCACCCCTCCACTTT. This codes for CASSFATGNSPLHF.

The chain combines TRBV15 with TRBJ2-5; the D is unclear. This CDR3 is 17 amino acids long. The V gene lost 3 bases and the J gene lost 0 bases, with 17 bases spanning the gap. Germline V gives CDR1 LNHNV, CDR2 YYDKDF (reference sequence). Written as DNA, the CDR3 is TGTGCCACCAGCAGGGCTTCTGAGTACGGGTACCAAGAGACCCAGTACTTC. This translates into CATSRASEYGYQETQYF.